This T cell receptor beta chain is from a study of T cell changes during pregnancy in multiple sclerosis (dated 2019 in TCRdb). As for the study more broadly: In women with multiple sclerosis, the researchers looked at how the T cell repertoire shifted as pregnancy progressed.

Library preparation employed the immunoSEQ multiplex PCR assay. Entries here come from immuneACCESS through TCRdb and include only in-frame sequences with V and J called. Some clones fail to appear in such tables; in the studies checked, an unresolved V gene covers under half of the shortfall, and the cause of the remainder is unknown. This sample lists over 30,000 clones; around 92% were detected once. About 4.3% of the sample lies in the top ten. In regard to this clone: Its antigen is still unknown. Qualities for individual bases were not recorded, and no much larger clone is one base off. At the DNA level, this CDR3 is encoded by other sequences in the same sample as well.

Per the germline V gene (reference sequence), LNHDA is the CDR1 and SQIVND is the CDR2. V is pared back by 3 bases and J by 0 bases, with 9 bases lying between the germline termini. Reading from cysteine to phenylalanine, the CDR3 counts 15 amino acids. Just CDR3 DNA is preserved here, 45 bases in frame from base 1. This sequence originates from a female donor in good health, enrolled as a control in a pregnancy study. The source material was CD8+ T cells from peripheral blood mononuclear cells, sampled in the second trimester of pregnancy. The chain was built from TRBV19 and TRBJ1-5, with no D gene named confidently. Here the CDR3 is given as CASSIGAYSNQPQHF. DNA sequence: TGTGCCAGTAGTATCGGAGCATATAGCAATCAGCCCCAGCATTTT.